These 18 T cell receptor beta chains originate from one sample sequenced in a study of T cells after yellow fever vaccination. TCRdb reanalysed the 5' RACE reads using MiXCR and keeps one entry per CDR3 protein. This table has just under 600,000 distinct CDR3 sequences, roughly 13% appearing once. The specimen comprised PBMCs, sampled on the day of the yellow fever booster vaccination. Receptor source: a man in his thirties or forties who received the YFV17D yellow fever vaccine.

This clonotype has a handful of counts. The V and J genes are TRBV28 and TRBJ2-7; TRBD1 might be the D (5 bases). CDR1 and CDR2 (germline): MDHEN, SYDVKM. The CDR3 is 16 residues long. V was shortened by 6 bases and J by 0 bases, with 18 bases between the two germline ends. The CDR3 DNA reads as TGTGCCAGCAGCTCTCTTAGGCCCCAGGGCTCCTACGAGCAGTACTTC. This encodes CASSSLRPQGSYEQYF.

The chain employs TRBV29-1 and TRBJ1-2, with D perhaps TRBD1 (5 bases). The CDR3 loop spans 13 amino acids. Trimming stripped 6 bases from V and 6 bases from J, with 17 bases between. Germline-derived CDR1 and CDR2 are SQVTM and ANQGSEA. The CDR3 is CSVGDRDGDGYTF. Written as DNA, the CDR3 is TGCAGCGTCGGGGACCGGGACGGAGATGGCTACACCTTC.

The chain has TRBV11-3 and TRBJ2-1; 14 nucleotides align to TRBD2. Germline-derived CDR1 and CDR2 are SGHNT and YENEEA. V shed 4 bases, J shed 8 bases, and the junction held 4 bases outside the gene matches. This CDR3 comprises 15 residues. CDR3 nucleotides: TGTGCCAGCAGCTCGGGACTAGCGGGAGACGATGAGCAGTTCTTC. Its translation is CASSSGLAGDDEQFF.

This clonotype was detected many times. The chain combines TRBV20-1 with TRBJ2-3; D may be TRBD2 (5 bases). This CDR3 contains 16 residues. Between the trimmed V and J ends, which lost 1 base and 1 base, there was a span of 15 bases. CDR1 is DFQATT and CDR2 is SNEGSKA in the germline V gene (reference sequence). The CDR3 nucleotides read TGCAGTGCTAGAGGGACGGGCGGGTCCCGCACAGATACGCAGTATTTT. Protein sequence: CSARGTGGSRTDTQYF.

In its sample, this clonotype was seen a few times. This chain connects TRBV12-3 or TRBV12-4 to TRBJ2-1; D perhaps matches TRBD2 (6 bases). The V end was cut by 4 bases, the J end by 1 base, with 11 bases between. CDR3 length: 15 amino acids. The chain's CDR3 is CASSWGRLSYNEQFF. The CDR3 DNA reads TGTGCCAGCAGTTGGGGGAGGCTATCCTACAATGAGCAGTTCTTC.

This clonotype was counted only a few times. This chain links TRBV4-3 with TRBJ2-1; the D call may be TRBD1 or TRBD2 (5 bases each). V was trimmed by 2 bases and J by 15 bases, leaving 14 bases between them. CDR1 and CDR2 (germline): LGHNA, YSLEER. The CDR3 length is 12 residues. CDR3 sequence: CASSQTRGKRFF. The CDR3 DNA reads TGCGCCAGCAGCCAAACCCGGGGCAAACGGTTCTTC.

The V and J genes are TRBV7-2 and TRBJ1-1; TRBD1 agrees at 7 bases. This CDR3 has 16 residues. Germline CDR1 and CDR2: SGHTA and FQGNSA. The J segment lost 1 base and the V segment lost 7 bases, leaving 12 bases of the junction unmatched. The CDR3 is CASTLTPGQENTEAFF. CDR3 DNA sequence: TGTGCCAGCACCCTAACTCCCGGACAGGAGAACACTGAAGCTTTCTTT.

This clonotype has a handful of counts. V and J are TRBV20-1 and TRBJ2-2; 8 positions agree with TRBD1. The germline gives CDR1 DFQATT, CDR2 SNEGSKA (reference sequence). The V and J ends lost 0 bases and 1 base, in that order; junction bases with no gene match: 7. This CDR3 has 17 residues. The CDR3 region is CSARDPRQGMNTGELFF. Here the CDR3 DNA reads TGCAGTGCTAGAGATCCCCGACAGGGGATGAACACCGGGGAGCTGTTTTTT.

The CDR3 DNA reads TGTGCCAGTAGTCGCGACGGGACCCTAGCTTTCTTT. It is translated as CASSRDGTLAFF. This chain joins TRBV19 and TRBJ1-1, with a tentative D call TRBD1 (5 bases). The CDR3 is 12 residues long. Trimming removed 5 bases from V and 10 bases from J, with 14 bases in between. The germline V gene has CDR1 LNHDA and CDR2 SQIVND (reference sequence).

This chain connects TRBV19 to TRBJ2-5, with 9 bases matching TRBD2. The CDR3 contains 16 residues. The V gene end was trimmed by 7 bases and the J gene end by 4 bases; junction bases not matched to a gene: 13. Germline assignment: CDR1 LNHDA and CDR2 SQIVND (reference sequence). The CDR3 here is CASTPRASGMAETQYF. DNA for the CDR3: TGTGCCAGTACCCCAAGAGCTAGCGGGATGGCAGAGACCCAGTACTTC.

J is TRBJ1-2 and V is TRBV3-1; a possible D gene is TRBD1 (6 bases). This CDR3 is built from 17 residues. V dropped 4 bases and J dropped 0 bases, with 18 bases sitting between them. CDR1 and CDR2 from the germline V gene are LGHDT and YNNKEL (reference sequence). The CDR3 sequence: CASSPPGHFGPNYGYTF. The CDR3 nucleotides read TGTGCCAGCAGCCCTCCGGGACACTTCGGACCTAACTATGGCTACACCTTC. Supplemented by reference TRBV3-1 and TRBJ1-2, the full variable domain reads DTAVSQTPKYLVTQMGNDKSIKCEQNLGHDTMYWYKQDSKKFLKIMFSYNNKELIINETVPNRFSPKSPDKAHLNLHINSLELGDSAVYFCASSPPGHFGPNYGYTFGSGTRLTVV.

This clonotype appeared a few times. V usage is TRBV7-6 and J usage is TRBJ2-1, with a tentative D call TRBD2 (5 bases). This CDR3 contains 13 residues. Trimming took off 5 bases at V and 7 bases at J, with 12 bases between the two ends. CDR1 is SGHVS and CDR2 is FNYEAQ in the germline V gene. The CDR3 DNA is TGTGCCAGCAGCCCCCAGCGGAGGAATGAGCAGTTCTTC. This codes for CASSPQRRNEQFF.

This clonotype was found a few times. The chain joins TRBV7-2 to TRBJ2-1; D possibly corresponds to TRBD2 (6 bases). V was shortened by 2 bases and J by 2 bases, with 13 bases between the two germline ends. Looked up from germline, CDR1 is SGHTA and CDR2 is FQGNSA. The CDR3 sequence is 16 residues long. CDR3: CASSLSGTVTYNEQFF. The CDR3 nucleotides are TGTGCCAGCAGCTTAAGTGGGACTGTAACCTACAATGAGCAGTTCTTC.

The chain joins TRBV7-2 to TRBJ2-1, with 7 bases matching TRBD2. Losses at the gene ends were 1 base for V and 5 bases for J; bases not matched to a gene: 5. Germline V gives CDR1 SGHTA, CDR2 FQGNSA. This CDR3 is built from 15 residues. The CDR3 bases are TGTGCCAGCAGCTTAGAAGGGACTACCCACAATGAGCAGTTCTTC. Its protein product is CASSLEGTTHNEQFF.

This clonotype was found a few times. V gene TRBV30 combines with J gene TRBJ2-7; TRBD2 matches 10 bases. Germline CDR1 reads GTSNPN; CDR2 reads SVGIG (reference sequence). The ends lost 5 bases at V and 5 bases at J; junction bases unmatched: 9. The CDR3 has 14 amino acids. CDR3 nucleotides: TGTGCCTGGTCTCGCGCTAGCGGGAGTAACGAGCAGTACTTC. Translating gives CAWSRASGSNEQYF.

The J gene is TRBJ2-5, the V gene TRBV12-3 or TRBV12-4; D gene uncertain. Deletions cut 5 bases from V and 1 base from J, with 11 bases between. This CDR3 comprises 14 residues. The CDR3 nucleotides are TGTGCCAGCAGTCTCCGGGCCAGCCAAGAGACCCAGTACTTC. Translated, it gives CASSLRASQETQYF.

V and J are TRBV20-1 and TRBJ2-5; 8 nucleotides match TRBD1. The V and J ends lost 4 bases and 4 bases, in that order; junction bases with no gene match: 8. Germline assignment: CDR1 DFQATT and CDR2 SNEGSKA (reference sequence). The CDR3 consists of 14 residues. CDR3 coding DNA: TGCAGTGCTACTGGGACAGGCGTGGGAGAGACCCAGTACTTC. This encodes CSATGTGVGETQYF.

The chain uses TRBV5-6 and TRBJ2-7; D not certain. V lost 0 bases and J 7 bases, leaving 11 bases between the germline ends. This CDR3 is 13 amino acids long. The germline CDR1 and CDR2 sequences are SGHDT and YYEEEE. In nucleotides, the CDR3 is TGTGCCAGCAGCTTGGCCCTTGAACAGGAGCAGTACTTC. It yields the protein CASSLALEQEQYF.